What follows are 3 T cell receptor beta chains derived from one specimen sequenced in a study of cytomegalovirus exposure and HLA in healthy donors. Researchers ran the PCR with 60 Vbeta and 13 Jbeta primers. Assay: immunoSEQ multiplex PCR; the TCRdb copy retains only in-frame clones and omits some. The repertoire has over 150,000 clones, less than 90% of them found once; the top ten carry 0.38%. The sample consisted of PBMCs. These TCRs come from a boy younger than 10 in good health and CMV-seronegative.

The CDR3 here is CASSRTSPLARGEQFF. The CDR3 bases are TGTGCCAGCAGCCGTACCAGCCCGCTAGCACGGGGTGAGCAGTTCTTC. The genes are TRBV27 and TRBJ2-1; D might be TRBD2 (5 bases). With 6 bases removed from V and 9 bases from J, the gap between germline ends came to 24 bases. The CDR3 extends over 16 amino acids. Germline-derived CDR1 and CDR2 are MNHEY and SMNVEV (reference sequence).

The chain combines TRBV4-1 with TRBJ2-5, with TRBD2 as a possible D gene (6 bases). V was cut by 6 bases and J by 3 bases, with 14 bases left in between. The CDR3 is made up of 14 amino acids. Germline loops: CDR1 MGHRA, CDR2 YSYEKL. CDR3 sequence: CASSLREREETQYF. In DNA, the CDR3 is TGCGCCAGCAGTCTACGGGAGCGGGAAGAGACCCAGTACTTC.

This chain links TRBV10-3 with TRBJ2-3; 15 nucleotides agree with TRBD2. The CDR3 has 14 amino acids. Losses at the gene ends were 6 bases for V and 5 bases for J; bases not matched to a gene: 0. CDR1 is ENHRY, CDR2 SYGVKD, per germline. The CDR3 DNA sequence: TGTGCCATCAGGGGACTAGCGGGAGGAGATACGCAGTATTTT. Its translation is CAIRGLAGGDTQYF.